The clone carrying this T cell receptor (beta chain) was found many times. The antigen remains undetermined. These data originate in a study of T cells in Graves' hyperthyroidism and ophthalmopathy. The study's findings and limits: Blood also showed most of the thyroid clonotypes that were expanded above 0.001. Researchers report that a 13 V-J model separated ophthalmopathy from stable hyperthyroidism.

RNA transcripts were the template for amplifying TCR beta CDR3 regions. TCR CDR3 regions were first amplified by RT-PCR with HTBI primers. Each CDR3 protein gets one entry after TCRdb re-called the multiplex PCR reads with MiXCR. The table has more than 500,000 distinct CDR3 sequences, roughly 14% seen once; the top ten hold 4.3%. Together with thyroid ultrasound, orbital computed tomography, serum thyroxine and TRAb, clinical symptoms were used for diagnoses. It was around 10 ml of fresh peripheral blood that supplied the PBMCs. The CDR3 covers 15 residues. Trimming removed 3 bases from V and 2 bases from J; junction bases left unmatched: 4.

The chain is built from TRBV12-3 or TRBV12-4 and TRBJ2-7; 10 bases are a match to TRBD1. The material sequenced was blood. The TCR comes from a woman aged 35 to 49 with Graves' ophthalmopathy. The CDR3 protein is CASSFGDRGTYEQYF. CDR3 coding DNA: TGTGCCAGCAGTTTCGGGGACAGGGGTACCTACGAGCAGTACTTC.